This T cell receptor (beta chain) derives from a study of blood T cell repertoires in COVID-19. Background on the study: Specimens from acute and convalescent COVID-19 originated in the United States, Italy and Spain. PBMCs, B-cell-depleted T cells, or T cells were the source of the cDNA or gDNA that made up the material.

This CDR3 contains 14 residues. CDR1 is SEHNR and CDR2 is FQNEAQ in the germline V gene (reference sequence). Trimming cost V 5 bases and J 5 bases; bases outside gene matches: 4. Study processing details: Cell counts per sample came from amplifying reference gene primers. The table came from immunoSEQ multiplex PCR; TCRdb's copy has only in-frame clones and leaves some out. For V, J and clone size, that table is used; D and trimming come from the DNA. Of about 110,000 clones in the sample, 84% were seen once. The rearrangement uses TRBV7-9 and TRBJ2-2; 8 nucleotides line up with TRBD1. The receptor's source is a woman between 50 and 59 years old with acute or convalescent COVID-19. The material sequenced was peripheral blood. The CDR3 reads CASSPRGLTGELFF. The CDR3 nucleotides are TGTGCCAGCAGCCCCAGGGGGCTAACCGGGGAGCTGTTTTTT.